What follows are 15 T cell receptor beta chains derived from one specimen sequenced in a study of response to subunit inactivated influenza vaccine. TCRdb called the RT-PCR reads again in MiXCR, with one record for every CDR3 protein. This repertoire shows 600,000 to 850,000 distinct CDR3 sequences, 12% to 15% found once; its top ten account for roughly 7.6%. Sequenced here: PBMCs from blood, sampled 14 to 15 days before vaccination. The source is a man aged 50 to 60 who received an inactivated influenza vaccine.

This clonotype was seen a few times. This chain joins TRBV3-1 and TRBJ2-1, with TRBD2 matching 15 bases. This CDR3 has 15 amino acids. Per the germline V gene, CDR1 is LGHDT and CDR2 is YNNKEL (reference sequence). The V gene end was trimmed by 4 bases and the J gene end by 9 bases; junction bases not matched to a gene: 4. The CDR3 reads CASSRGGLAGGEQFF. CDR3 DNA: TGTGCCAGCAGCCGGGGGGGACTAGCGGGAGGTGAGCAGTTCTTC.

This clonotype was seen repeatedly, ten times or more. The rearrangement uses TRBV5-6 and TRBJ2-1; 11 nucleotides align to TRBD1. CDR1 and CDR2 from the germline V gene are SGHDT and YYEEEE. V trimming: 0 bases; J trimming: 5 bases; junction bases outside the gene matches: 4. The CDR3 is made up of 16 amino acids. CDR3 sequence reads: CASSLGGTGGNNEQFF. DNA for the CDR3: TGTGCCAGCAGCTTGGGAGGGACAGGGGGAAACAATGAGCAGTTCTTC.

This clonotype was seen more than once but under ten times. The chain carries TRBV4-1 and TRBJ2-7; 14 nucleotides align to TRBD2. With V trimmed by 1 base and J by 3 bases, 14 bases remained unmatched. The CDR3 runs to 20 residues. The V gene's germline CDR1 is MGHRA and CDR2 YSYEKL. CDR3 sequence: CASSQVLVWTSGGQLYEQYF. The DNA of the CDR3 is TGCGCCAGCAGCCAAGTCCTCGTTTGGACTAGCGGGGGGCAACTCTACGAGCAGTACTTC.

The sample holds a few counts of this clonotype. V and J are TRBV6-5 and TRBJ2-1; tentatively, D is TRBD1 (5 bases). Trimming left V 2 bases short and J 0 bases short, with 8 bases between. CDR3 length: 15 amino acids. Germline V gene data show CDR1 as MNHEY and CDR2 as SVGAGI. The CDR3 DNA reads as TGTGCCAGCAGTTACGGGGCCTACTCCTACAATGAGCAGTTCTTC. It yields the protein CASSYGAYSYNEQFF.

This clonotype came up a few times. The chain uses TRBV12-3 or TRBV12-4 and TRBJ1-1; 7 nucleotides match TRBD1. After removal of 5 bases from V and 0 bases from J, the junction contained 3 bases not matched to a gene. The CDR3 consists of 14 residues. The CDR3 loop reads CASSPDRLNTEAFF. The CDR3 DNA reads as TGTGCCAGCAGTCCGGACAGGTTGAACACTGAAGCTTTCTTT.

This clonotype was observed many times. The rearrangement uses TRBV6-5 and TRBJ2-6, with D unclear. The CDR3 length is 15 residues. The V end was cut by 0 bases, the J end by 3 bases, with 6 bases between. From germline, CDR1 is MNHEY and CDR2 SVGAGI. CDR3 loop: CASSYSKYGANVLTF. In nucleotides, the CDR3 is TGTGCCAGCAGTTACTCGAAATATGGGGCCAACGTCCTGACTTTC.

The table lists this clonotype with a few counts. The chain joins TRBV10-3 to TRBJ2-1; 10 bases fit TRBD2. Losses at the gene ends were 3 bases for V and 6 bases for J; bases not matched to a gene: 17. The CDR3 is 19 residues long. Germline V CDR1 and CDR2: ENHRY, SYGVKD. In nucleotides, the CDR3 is TGTGCCATCAGTGATGAGACAGGTTTCGGGACTAGCGCCTTCAATGAGCAGTTCTTC. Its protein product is CAISDETGFGTSAFNEQFF.

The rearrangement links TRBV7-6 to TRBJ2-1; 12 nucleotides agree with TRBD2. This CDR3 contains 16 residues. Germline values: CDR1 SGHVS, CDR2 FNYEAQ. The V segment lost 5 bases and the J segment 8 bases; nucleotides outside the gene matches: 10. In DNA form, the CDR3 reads TGTGCCAGCAGCCCTCTCGCTAGCGGGGGGGGGTATGAGCAGTTCTTC. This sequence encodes CASSPLASGGGYEQFF.

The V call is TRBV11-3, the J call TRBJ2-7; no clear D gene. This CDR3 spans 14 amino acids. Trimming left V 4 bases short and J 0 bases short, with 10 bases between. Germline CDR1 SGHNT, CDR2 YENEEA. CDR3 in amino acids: CASSSRQNSYEQYF. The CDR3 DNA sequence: TGTGCCAGCAGCTCCCGACAAAACTCCTACGAGCAGTACTTC.

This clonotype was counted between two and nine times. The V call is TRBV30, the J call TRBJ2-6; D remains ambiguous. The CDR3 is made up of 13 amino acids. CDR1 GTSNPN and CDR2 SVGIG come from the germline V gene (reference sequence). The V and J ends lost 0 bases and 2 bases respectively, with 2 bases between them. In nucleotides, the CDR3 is TGTGCCTGGAGTGTAGCTGGGGCCAACGTCCTGACTTTC. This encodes CAWSVAGANVLTF.

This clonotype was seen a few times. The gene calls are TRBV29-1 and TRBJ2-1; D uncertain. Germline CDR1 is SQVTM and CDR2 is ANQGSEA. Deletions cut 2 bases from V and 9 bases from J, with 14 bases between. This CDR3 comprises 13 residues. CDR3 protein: CSVESWEGFEQFF. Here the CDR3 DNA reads TGCAGCGTTGAAAGTTGGGAAGGCTTTGAGCAGTTCTTC.

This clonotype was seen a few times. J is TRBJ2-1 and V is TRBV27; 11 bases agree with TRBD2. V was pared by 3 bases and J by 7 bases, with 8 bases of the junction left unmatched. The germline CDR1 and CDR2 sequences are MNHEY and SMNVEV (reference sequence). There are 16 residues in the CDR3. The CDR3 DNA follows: TGTGCCAGCAGTTTTAGGTTTAGCGGGGGGGCAAATGAGCAGTTCTTC. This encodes CASSFRFSGGANEQFF.

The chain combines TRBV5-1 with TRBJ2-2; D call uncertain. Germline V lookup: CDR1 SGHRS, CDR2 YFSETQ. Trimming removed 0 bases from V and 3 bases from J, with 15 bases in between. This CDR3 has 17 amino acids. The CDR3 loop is CASSLAANLLHTGELFF. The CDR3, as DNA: TGCGCCAGCAGCTTGGCAGCCAACCTACTTCACACCGGGGAGCTGTTTTTT.

CDR3 region: CTTLPGGRDNEQFF. CDR3 sequence (DNA): TGCACCACACTACCCGGGGGGCGGGACAATGAGCAGTTCTTC. The chain uses TRBV20-1 and TRBJ2-1; maybe TRBD2 (7 bases). CDR3 size: 14 residues. The germline CDR1 and CDR2 sequences are DFQATT and SNEGSKA (reference sequence).

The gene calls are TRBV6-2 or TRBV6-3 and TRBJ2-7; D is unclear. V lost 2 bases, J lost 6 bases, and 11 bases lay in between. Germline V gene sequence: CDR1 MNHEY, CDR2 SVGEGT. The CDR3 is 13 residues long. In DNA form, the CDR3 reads TGTGCCAGCAGTTACGGTCAACTATCCGAGCAGTACTTC. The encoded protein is CASSYGQLSEQYF.